The 9 T cell receptor beta chains presented below share a single source sample, sequenced in a study of CD8 T cells in ankylosing spondylitis (TCRdb year 2017). The protocol used for the library was 5' RACE. TCRdb records Illumina MiSeq as the sequencer. TCRdb passed the public sequencing reads through fastp at Q25 and MiXCR, retaining productive beta sequences. Here each entry gathers all rows of one CDR3 protein and keeps the most common genes and DNA. This sample has around 23,000 distinct CDR3 sequences in its table, and less than 20% of those were observed once. The ten biggest clones cover approximately 29% of the sample. The sample consisted of blood. The receptors here all came from a male donor with ankylosing spondylitis or in good health (not recorded which).

This clonotype was counted only a few times. The chain uses TRBV14 and TRBJ2-5; perhaps TRBD1 as D (5 bases). Trimming took off 1 base at V and 2 bases at J, with 11 bases between the two ends. Germline values: CDR1 SGHDN, CDR2 FVKESK. The CDR3 spans 15 residues. CDR3 nucleotide sequence: TGTGCCAGCAGCCAAGTAGGGGTTGCGCAAGAGACCCAGTACTTC. Protein: CASSQVGVAQETQYF.

The rearrangement links TRBV6-2 or TRBV6-3 to TRBJ2-2, with D unresolved. This CDR3 spans 15 amino acids. The germline CDR1 and CDR2 sequences are MNHEY and SVGEGT. The ends were cut back, 7 bases at V and 5 bases at J, with 17 bases in the middle. The CDR3 region is CASTLTYTPTGELFF. The CDR3 DNA sequence: TGTGCCAGCACCCTGACCTATACTCCTACCGGGGAGCTGTTTTTT.

This clonotype came up a few times. The chain links TRBV24-1 to TRBJ2-2, with D possibly being TRBD2 (5 bases). V was pared by 2 bases and J by 7 bases, with 10 bases between. Looked up from germline, CDR1 is KGHDR and CDR2 is SFDVKD. This CDR3 is built from 14 residues. As DNA, the CDR3 is TGTGCCACCAGTGATTGGTTGGAGGACGGGGAGCTGTTTTTT. Translation gives CATSDWLEDGELFF.

This clonotype came up many times. The rearrangement links TRBV6-6 to TRBJ2-3, with TRBD2 matching over 10 bases. Trimming took 9 bases from V and 5 from J; bases not matched to a gene: 11. Germline V gene sequence: CDR1 MNHNY, CDR2 SVGAGI (reference sequence). The CDR3 totals 15 residues. The CDR3 sequence: CASLQAGGPKDTQYF. CDR3 nucleotides: TGTGCCAGTCTGCAAGCGGGGGGGCCAAAAGATACGCAGTATTTT.

This chain links TRBV6-2 or TRBV6-3 with TRBJ2-1, with a possible D match to TRBD1 (6 bases). This CDR3 spans 14 amino acids. CDR1 and CDR2 (germline): MNHEY, SVGEGT. V was trimmed by 2 bases and J by 3 bases, leaving 8 bases between them. The CDR3 DNA is TGTGCCAGCAGTTACAGGGGGAACTACAATGAGCAGTTCTTC. Amino acid sequence: CASSYRGNYNEQFF.

Only a few counts were recorded for this clonotype. The V gene is TRBV6-2 or TRBV6-3, the J gene TRBJ1-4, with D perhaps matching TRBD1 (5 bases). Germline values: CDR1 MNHEY, CDR2 SVGEGT. There are 15 residues in the CDR3. The V gene lost 6 bases and the J gene lost 2 bases, with 13 bases spanning the gap. The CDR3 loop reads CASRPAAGTNEKLFF. In nucleotides, the CDR3 is TGTGCCAGCAGACCCGCGGCAGGGACTAATGAAAAACTGTTTTTT.

This chain uses TRBV7-9 with TRBJ1-4; D not certain. V was shortened by 5 bases and J by 5 bases, with 6 bases between the two germline ends. CDR3 length: 12 amino acids. Germline V gene data show CDR1 as SEHNR and CDR2 as FQNEAQ (reference sequence). CDR3 nucleotides: TGTGCCAGCAGCGCCTTCAATGAAAAACTGTTTTTT. Translation gives CASSAFNEKLFF.

This clonotype has a count of ten or more. The rearrangement joins TRBV4-3 to TRBJ1-1, with D hard to call. The CDR3 totals 11 residues. Trimming shortened V by 1 base and J by 11 bases, and 8 bases separated the two germline ends. CDR1 LGHNA and CDR2 YSLEER come from the germline V gene. CDR3 coding DNA: TGCGCCAGCAGCCAAGGTCGGACTGCTTTCTTT. It yields the protein CASSQGRTAFF.

The J gene is TRBJ2-1, the V gene TRBV7-2; TRBD2 aligns across 16 bases. The V segment lost 4 bases and the J segment 9 bases; nucleotides outside the gene matches: 9. Germline V lookup: CDR1 SGHTA, CDR2 FQGNSA. There are 17 residues in the CDR3. The CDR3 nucleotides are TGTGCCAGCAGCTGGGGACTAGCGGGAGGGCCGCAACGTGAGCAGTTCTTC. Translated, it gives CASSWGLAGGPQREQFF. The full variable domain, rest sourced from reference TRBV7-2 and TRBJ2-1, is GAGVSQSPSNKVTEKGKDVELRCDPISGHTALYWYRQSLGQGLEFLIYFQGNSAPDKSGLPSDRFSAERTGGSVSTLTIQRTQQEDSAVYLCASSWGLAGGPQREQFFGPGTRLTVL.